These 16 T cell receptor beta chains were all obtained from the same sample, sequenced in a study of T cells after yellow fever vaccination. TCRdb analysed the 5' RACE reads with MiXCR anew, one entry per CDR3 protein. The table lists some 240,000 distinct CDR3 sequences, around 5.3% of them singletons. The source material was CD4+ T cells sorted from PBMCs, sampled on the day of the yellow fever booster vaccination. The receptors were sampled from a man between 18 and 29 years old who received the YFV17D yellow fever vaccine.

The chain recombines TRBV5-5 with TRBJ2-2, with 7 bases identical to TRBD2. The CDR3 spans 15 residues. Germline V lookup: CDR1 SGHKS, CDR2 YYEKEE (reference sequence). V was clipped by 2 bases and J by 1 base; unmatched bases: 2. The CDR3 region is CASSLLAMNTGELFF. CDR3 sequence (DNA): TGTGCCAGCAGCTTACTAGCGATGAACACCGGGGAGCTGTTTTTT.

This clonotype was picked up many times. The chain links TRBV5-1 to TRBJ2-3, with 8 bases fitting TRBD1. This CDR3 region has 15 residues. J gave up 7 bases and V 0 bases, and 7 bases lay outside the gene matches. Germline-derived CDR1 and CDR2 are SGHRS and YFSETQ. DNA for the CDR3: TGCGCCAGCAGCTTGGAGGGGACAGGTACGAATACGCAGTATTTT. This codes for CASSLEGTGTNTQYF.

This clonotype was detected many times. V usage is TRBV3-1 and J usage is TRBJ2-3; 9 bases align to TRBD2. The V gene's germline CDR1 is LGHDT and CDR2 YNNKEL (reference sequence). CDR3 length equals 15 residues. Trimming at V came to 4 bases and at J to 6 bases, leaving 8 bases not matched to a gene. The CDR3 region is CASSPEVAGDDTQYF. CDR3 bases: TGTGCCAGCAGCCCTGAGGTAGCGGGGGATGATACGCAGTATTTT.

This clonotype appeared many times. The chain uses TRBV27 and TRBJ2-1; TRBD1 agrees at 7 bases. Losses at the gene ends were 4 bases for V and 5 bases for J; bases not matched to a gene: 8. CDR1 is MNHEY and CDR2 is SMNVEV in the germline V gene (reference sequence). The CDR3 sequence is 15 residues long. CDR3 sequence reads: CASSSGQLIDNEQFF. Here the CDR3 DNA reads TGTGCCAGCAGTTCGGGACAGCTTATCGACAATGAGCAGTTCTTC.

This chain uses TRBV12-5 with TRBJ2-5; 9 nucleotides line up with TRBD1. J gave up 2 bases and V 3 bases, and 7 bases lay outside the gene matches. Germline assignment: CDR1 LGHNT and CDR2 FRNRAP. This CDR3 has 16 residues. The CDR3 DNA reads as TGTGCTAGTGGTTTACAGGGGGCGCGAGGGCAAGAGACCCAGTACTTC. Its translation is CASGLQGARGQETQYF.

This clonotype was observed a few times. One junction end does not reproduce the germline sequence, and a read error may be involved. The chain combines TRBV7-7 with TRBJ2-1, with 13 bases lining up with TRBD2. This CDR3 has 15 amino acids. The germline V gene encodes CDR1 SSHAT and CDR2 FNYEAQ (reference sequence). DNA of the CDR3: TGTGCTAGCAGCCCCGGGACTAGCGGGGCTAATGAGCAGTTCTTC. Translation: CASSPGTSGANEQFF.

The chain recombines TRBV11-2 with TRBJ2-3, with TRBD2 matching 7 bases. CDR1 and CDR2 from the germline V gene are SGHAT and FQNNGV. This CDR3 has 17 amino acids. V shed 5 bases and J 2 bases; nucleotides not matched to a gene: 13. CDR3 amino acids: CASSPLRWGGSTDTQYF. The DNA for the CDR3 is TGTGCCAGCAGCCCCCTCCGCTGGGGGGGGTCCACAGATACGCAGTATTTT.

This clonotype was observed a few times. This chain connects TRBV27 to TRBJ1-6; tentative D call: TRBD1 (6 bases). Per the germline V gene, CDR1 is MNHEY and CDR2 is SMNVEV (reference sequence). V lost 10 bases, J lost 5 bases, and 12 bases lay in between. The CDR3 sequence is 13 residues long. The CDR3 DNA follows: TGTGCCACCAGGGACACCAATAATTCACCCCTCCACTTT. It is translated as CATRDTNNSPLHF.

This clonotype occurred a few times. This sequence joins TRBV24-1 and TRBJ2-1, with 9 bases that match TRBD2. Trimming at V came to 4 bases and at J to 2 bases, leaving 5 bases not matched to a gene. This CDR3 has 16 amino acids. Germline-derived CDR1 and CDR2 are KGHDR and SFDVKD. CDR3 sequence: CATSDPLAGAYNEQFF. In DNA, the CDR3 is TGTGCCACCAGTGACCCACTAGCGGGCGCCTACAATGAGCAGTTCTTC.

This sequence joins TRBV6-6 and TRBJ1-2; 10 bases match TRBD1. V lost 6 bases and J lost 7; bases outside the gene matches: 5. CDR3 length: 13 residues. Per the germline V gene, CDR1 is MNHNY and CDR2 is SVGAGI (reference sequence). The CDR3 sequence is CASSGTGEVGYTF. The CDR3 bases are TGTGCCAGCAGCGGGACAGGGGAGGTTGGCTACACCTTC.

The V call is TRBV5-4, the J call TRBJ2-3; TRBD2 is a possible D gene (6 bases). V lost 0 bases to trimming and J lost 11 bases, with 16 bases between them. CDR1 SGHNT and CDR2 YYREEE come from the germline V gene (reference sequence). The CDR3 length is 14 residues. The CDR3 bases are TGTGCCAGCAGCTTGGGCCCCTTAGCGGCGTGGCAGTATTTT. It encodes CASSLGPLAAWQYF.

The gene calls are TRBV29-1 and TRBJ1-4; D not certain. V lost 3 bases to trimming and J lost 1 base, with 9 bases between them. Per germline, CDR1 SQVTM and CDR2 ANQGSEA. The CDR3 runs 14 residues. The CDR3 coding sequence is TGCAGCGTTGACTGGGCAGGAACTAATGAAAAACTGTTTTTT. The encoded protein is CSVDWAGTNEKLFF.

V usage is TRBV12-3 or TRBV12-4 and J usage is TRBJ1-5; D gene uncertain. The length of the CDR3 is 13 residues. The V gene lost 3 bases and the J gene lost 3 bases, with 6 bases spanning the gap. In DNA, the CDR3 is TGTGCCAGCAGTTTGGGGAACAATCAGCCCCAGCATTTT. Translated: CASSLGNNQPQHF.

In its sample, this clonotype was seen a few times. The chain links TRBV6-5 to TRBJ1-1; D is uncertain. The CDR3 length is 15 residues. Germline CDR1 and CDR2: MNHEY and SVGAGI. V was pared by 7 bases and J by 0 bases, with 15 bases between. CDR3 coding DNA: TGTGCCAGCATGCAATCACAGAGCTTGAACACTGAAGCTTTCTTT. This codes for CASMQSQSLNTEAFF.

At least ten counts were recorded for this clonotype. Here the CDR3 DNA reads TGCGCCAGCAGAGAAACAGGGACTAACTATGGCTACACCTTC. Protein: CASRETGTNYGYTF. This chain uses TRBV5-1 with TRBJ1-2; tentatively, D is TRBD1 (6 bases). The CDR3 loop spans 14 amino acids. V lost 5 bases, J lost 0 bases, and 11 bases lay in between. Germline CDR1 and CDR2: SGHRS and YFSETQ.

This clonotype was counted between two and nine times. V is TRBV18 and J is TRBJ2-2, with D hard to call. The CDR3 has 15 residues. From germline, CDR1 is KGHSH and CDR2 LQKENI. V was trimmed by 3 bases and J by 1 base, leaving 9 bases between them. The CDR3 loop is CASSPMALNTGELFF. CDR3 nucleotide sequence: TGTGCCAGCTCACCTATGGCTTTGAACACCGGGGAGCTGTTTTTT.